Below are 13 T cell receptor beta chains sequenced from a single sample in a study of post-analysis software for immune sequencing data. Study-level findings and limits: Four or five TRBV segments, including TRBV5-6, TRBV5-1 and TRBV20-1, were more frequent in patients than controls.

Researchers reported that TCR beta cDNA libraries carried unique molecular identifiers. TCRdb re-analysed the PCR reads in MiXCR, keeping a single row per CDR3 protein. The table includes about 200,000 distinct CDR3 sequences, 29% detected once. Their target antigens are unknown. The source material was blood. These receptors originate from a girl under 18 with multiple sclerosis.

This clonotype came up many times. The gene calls are TRBV6-2 or TRBV6-3 and TRBJ2-7; D perhaps matches TRBD2 (6 bases). The germline V gene encodes CDR1 MNHEY and CDR2 SVGEGT. V gave up 3 bases and J gave up 5 bases, with 17 bases separating them. This CDR3 spans 15 amino acids. The DNA of the CDR3 is TGTGCCAGCAGTTATTTTGGCGGGAATGGGGACGAGCAGTACTTC. Translation: CASSYFGGNGDEQYF.

V is TRBV28 and J is TRBJ1-2; D gene uncertain. The CDR3 loop spans 13 amino acids. Germline values: CDR1 MDHEN, CDR2 SYDVKM. The germline V and J ends were trimmed by 3 bases and 5 bases, with 10 bases remaining between them. CDR3 nucleotide sequence: TGTGCCAGCAGTTTCTCTACGAGTTATGGCTACACCTTC. Translated, it gives CASSFSTSYGYTF.

This clonotype was counted between two and nine times. The CDR3 DNA follows: TGTGCCAGCAGTGAAGCGTCCAGGAAACTGTTTTTT. It encodes CASSEASRKLFF. J is TRBJ1-4 and V is TRBV6-1; D gene ambiguous. CDR3 length: 12 residues. Germline V gene data show CDR1 as MNHNS and CDR2 as SASEGT. Trimming took 0 bases from V and 11 from J, leaving 7 bases between them.

This clonotype was picked up many times. Sequence at one end of the junction differs from germline and may be a read error. The chain recombines TRBV7-7 with TRBJ2-1; 7 nucleotides match TRBD2. Looked up from germline, CDR1 is SSHAT and CDR2 is FNYEAQ (reference sequence). The CDR3 contains 18 residues. CDR3 loop: CASSPRSGAVHSYNEQFF. The CDR3 nucleotides are TGTGCTAGCAGCCCCCGCAGCGGGGCCGTCCACTCCTACAATGAGCAGTTCTTC.

The chain has TRBV19 and TRBJ1-2, with 10 nucleotides matching TRBD1. The CDR3 extends over 15 amino acids. Unmatched junction bases numbered 6, after V lost 2 bases and J lost 6 bases. Germline CDR1 LNHDA, CDR2 SQIVND (reference sequence). Written as DNA, the CDR3 is TGTGCCAGTAGTATAAGGGGACAGGGGCGCGATGGCTACACCTTC. Its translation is CASSIRGQGRDGYTF.

In its sample, this clonotype was seen a few times. The genes are TRBV15 and TRBJ2-5; D is undetermined. V was trimmed by 2 bases and J by 4 bases, leaving 8 bases between them. This CDR3 is 13 amino acids long. Looked up from germline, CDR1 is LNHNV and CDR2 is YYDKDF (reference sequence). This CDR3 is CATSRIPSETQYF. CDR3 DNA sequence: TGTGCCACCAGCAGAATCCCTTCAGAGACCCAGTACTTC.

The genes are TRBV29-1 and TRBJ1-1; no reliable D call. The CDR3 has 13 residues. Germline CDR1 SQVTM, CDR2 ANQGSEA. Trimming took off 7 bases at V and 2 bases at J, with 14 bases between the two ends. The CDR3 DNA reads TGCAGCGCTGATGGTAAGAGAAACACTGAAGCTTTCTTT. Amino acids: CSADGKRNTEAFF. Full variable domain (rest looked up from reference TRBV29-1 and TRBJ1-1): SAVISQKPSRDICQRGTSLTIQCQVDSQVTMMFWYRQQPGQSLTLIATANQGSEATYESGFVIDKFPISRPNLTFSTLTVSNMSPEDSSIYLCSADGKRNTEAFFGQGTRLTVV.

The rearrangement joins TRBV29-1 to TRBJ1-5, with D hard to call. The germline CDR1 and CDR2 sequences are SQVTM and ANQGSEA. V lost 4 bases and J 4 bases, leaving 8 bases between the germline ends. The CDR3 consists of 12 residues. The CDR3 loop reads CSVGSPNQPQHF. The CDR3 DNA is TGCAGCGTTGGTAGTCCGAATCAGCCCCAGCATTTT.

This clonotype was found a few times. Here the CDR3 DNA reads TGCAGCGCTGCGGGACTAGCGGGAGCCGCGGGAGAGACCCAGTACTTC. Its protein product is CSAAGLAGAAGETQYF. The genes are TRBV29-1 and TRBJ2-5, with 14 bases matching TRBD2. Germline CDR1 is SQVTM and CDR2 is ANQGSEA. The J segment lost 4 bases and the V segment lost 7 bases, leaving 11 bases of the junction unmatched. The CDR3 spans 16 residues.

This clonotype was seen a few times. At one boundary the junction diverges from the germline segment, which might be a read error. The rearrangement joins TRBV5-1 to TRBJ2-7; D possibly corresponds to TRBD1 (7 bases). This CDR3 spans 15 amino acids. Germline CDR1 SGHRS, CDR2 YFSETQ. The CDR3: CANSLVAGGNYEQYF. The DNA of the CDR3 is TGCGCCAACAGCTTGGTAGCAGGGGGGAACTACGAGCAGTACTTC.

This clonotype came up a few times. CDR3 sequence: CASSLGTGVGMNTEAFF. CDR3 coding DNA: TGTGCCAGCAGCTTGGGGACAGGGGTGGGGATGAACACTGAAGCTTTCTTT. The chain combines TRBV5-4 with TRBJ1-1; 9 positions match TRBD1. The germline gives CDR1 SGHNT, CDR2 YYREEE (reference sequence). This CDR3 has 17 amino acids. J lost 0 bases, V lost 0 bases, and 6 bases had no gene match. Drawing the rest from reference TRBV5-4 and TRBJ1-1, the complete variable domain is ETGVTQSPTHLIKTRGQQVTLRCSSQSGHNTVSWYQQALGQGPQFIFQYYREEENGRGNFPPRFSGLQFPNYSSELNVNALELDDSALYLCASSLGTGVGMNTEAFFGQGTRLTVV.

This CDR3 is CASSFLAGGYTDTQYF. The DNA of the CDR3 is TGTGCCAGCAGCTTCTTAGCGGGGGGCTACACAGATACGCAGTATTTT. V gene TRBV9 combines with J gene TRBJ2-3; TRBD2 aligns across 10 bases. Germline assignment: CDR1 SGDLS and CDR2 YYNGEE. V was pared by 4 bases and J by 2 bases, with 7 bases of the junction left unmatched. The CDR3 is made up of 16 amino acids. Using reference TRBV9 and TRBJ2-3 for the parts outside the CDR3, the full variable domain is DSGVTQTPKHLITATGQRVTLRCSPRSGDLSVYWYQQSLDQGLQFLIQYYNGEERAKGNILERFSAQQFPDLHSELNLSSLELGDSALYFCASSFLAGGYTDTQYFGPGTRLTVL.

Ten or more counts support this clonotype. The chain recombines TRBV20-1 with TRBJ2-7; TRBD1 aligns across 7 bases. V was clipped by 1 base and J by 3 bases; unmatched bases: 3. CDR3 length: 13 amino acids. Germline CDR1 and CDR2: DFQATT and SNEGSKA (reference sequence). The CDR3 spells CSARGGQDYEQYF. The CDR3 DNA reads as TGCAGTGCTAGAGGAGGACAGGACTACGAGCAGTACTTC.